These 12 T cell receptor beta chains originate from one sample sequenced in a study of siplizumab effects on memory and regulatory T cells. Mixed lymphocyte reaction cells were cocultured at 37°C for 6 to 7 days. The repertoire was sequenced with immunoSEQ multiplex PCR; TCRdb's copy has only in-frame clones and lacks some. This sample has 17,000 or so clones; around half occur once, and the top ten carry around 5%. The antigens these receptors bind are not known. Sequenced sample: CFSE-low (dividing) CD4+ T cells sorted from an allogeneic mixed lymphocyte reaction. These receptors were obtained from a human donor in good health; the cells came from an allogeneic mixed lymphocyte reaction.

This chain uses TRBV9 with TRBJ1-1; D not resolved. Deletions cut 4 bases from V and 0 bases from J, with 16 bases between. This CDR3 contains 16 residues. The germline V gene has CDR1 SGDLS and CDR2 YYNGEE. The CDR3 loop reads CASSPTPSPMNTEAFF. CDR3 DNA: TGTGCCAGCAGCCCAACACCTAGCCCCATGAACACTGAAGCTTTCTTT.

This clone showed up just a few times. The CDR3 loop reads CASSAGQGIGYTF. CDR3 nucleotides: TGCGCCAGCAGCGCGGGACAGGGGATCGGCTACACCTTC. V gene TRBV5-1 combines with J gene TRBJ1-2; 10 bases line up with TRBD1. CDR1 SGHRS and CDR2 YFSETQ come from the germline V gene. Trimming cost V 4 bases and J 8 bases; bases outside gene matches: 5. This CDR3 has 13 amino acids.

The rearrangement joins TRBV5-4 to TRBJ2-4, with 9 bases fitting TRBD1. The CDR3 covers 14 residues. Germline assignment: CDR1 SGHNT and CDR2 YYREEE (reference sequence). V trimming: 1 base; J trimming: 8 bases; junction bases outside the gene matches: 4. CDR3 protein: CASSLTDRGDIQYF. The CDR3 coding sequence is TGTGCCAGCAGCTTGACCGACAGGGGGGACATTCAGTACTTC.

V usage is TRBV5-8 and J usage is TRBJ2-7; 9 bases align to TRBD1. CDR1 is SGHTS, CDR2 YDEGEE, per germline. V shed 0 bases and J 3 bases; nucleotides not matched to a gene: 7. The CDR3 runs 16 residues. The CDR3 bases are TGTGCCAGCAGCTTGGTGGGGACAGGGTCGGGCTACGAGCAGTACTTC. As protein: CASSLVGTGSGYEQYF.

Concerning this clone itself: One end of the junction fails to match germline, which may point to a read error. This chain uses TRBV5-4 with TRBJ1-2; D call uncertain. Germline-derived CDR1 and CDR2 are SGHNT and YYREEE (reference sequence). The CDR3 is 15 residues long. The CDR3 here is CASSPGRTDNYGYTF. For the CDR3, the DNA is TGCGCCAGCAGCCCTGGGCGAACAGACAACTATGGCTACACCTTC.

This chain uses TRBV10-1 with TRBJ2-3; no reliable D call. V lost 0 bases to trimming and J lost 5 bases, with 9 bases between them. The germline CDR1 and CDR2 sequences are WNHNN and SYGVQD (reference sequence). CDR3 length equals 14 residues. The CDR3 protein is CASSESVARDTQYF. DNA for the CDR3: TGCGCCAGCAGTGAGTCTGTGGCCCGAGATACGCAGTATTTT.

This clone qualifies as medium-sized. CDR3 bases: TGTGCCAGCAGCTTTGACTGGAACACTGAAGCTTTCTTT. This sequence encodes CASSFDWNTEAFF. This chain links TRBV11-2 with TRBJ1-1; D unclear. Germline V gives CDR1 SGHAT, CDR2 FQNNGV. The CDR3 contains 13 residues. Trimming pared 3 bases from V and 1 base from J, leaving 6 bases between.

The chain links TRBV6-6 to TRBJ2-5; 12 bases are a match to TRBD2. CDR1 and CDR2 from the germline V gene are MNHNY and SVGAGI (reference sequence). J gave up 5 bases and V 5 bases, and 6 bases lay outside the gene matches. This CDR3 is built from 15 residues. The CDR3 coding sequence is TGTGCCAGCAGTAATCGACTAGCGGGGGTTGAGACCCAGTACTTC. Its protein product is CASSNRLAGVETQYF.

The V gene is TRBV2, the J gene TRBJ2-2; 8 positions match TRBD1. Germline trimming cut 6 bases from V and 5 bases from J; bases unmatched to any gene: 5. The CDR3 runs to 14 residues. Per germline, CDR1 SNHLY and CDR2 FYNNEI. The DNA of the CDR3 is TGTGCCAGCAGGAGGGACAGGAGTACCGGGGAGCTGTTTTTT. Protein: CASRRDRSTGELFF.

This clone has only a few counts. The chain combines TRBV19 with TRBJ1-1, with 8 nucleotides matching TRBD1. The J segment lost 8 bases and the V segment lost 4 bases, leaving 9 bases of the junction unmatched. In germline, CDR1 is LNHDA, CDR2 SQIVND (reference sequence). CDR3 length equals 14 residues. The CDR3 sequence is CASSKLWGQVEAFF. In DNA, the CDR3 is TGTGCCAGTAGTAAACTATGGGGACAGGTCGAAGCTTTCTTT.

V and J are TRBV7-3 and TRBJ2-6, with TRBD1 matching over 10 bases. The germline V gene has CDR1 SGHTA and CDR2 FQGTGA. V gave up 5 bases and J gave up 11 bases; unmatched junction bases: 3. The CDR3 sequence is 13 residues long. The CDR3 bases are TGTGCCAGCAGCCTGGACAGGGGGGACGTCCTGACTTTC. Its translation is CASSLDRGDVLTF.

The chain is built from TRBV10-3 and TRBJ1-1; 10 bases agree with TRBD1. J was trimmed by 3 bases and V by 8 bases; bases with no gene match: 3. The CDR3 is 13 amino acids. The germline CDR1 and CDR2 sequences are ENHRY and SYGVKD. CDR3 DNA: TGTGCCATCTCCGGACAGGGGGACACTGAAGCTTTCTTT. Amino acid sequence: CAISGQGDTEAFF.